The source of this TCR beta chain is a study of blood T cells in healthy people across ages. Study overall: There was about one barcoded beta molecule captured by template switching per two T cells.

CDR3 length: 14 residues. Per germline, CDR1 SGHAT and CDR2 FQNNGV. V was clipped by 1 base and J by 6 bases, with 12 bases between them. Overall study results and limits: Total diversity from one million sequenced T cells was likely underestimated.

A J-beta primer mix and a sample-barcoded 5' primer were used in a second PCR of about 7 to 12 cycles. Each cDNA was tagged by a template-switch adaptor containing 12 random nucleotides. One entry per CDR3 protein, called by TCRdb with MiXCR from the 5' RACE reads. Among 590,000 or so distinct CDR3 sequences, about 30% were seen once, and the ten largest hold 15% to 19%. This clonotype was detected only once. What it binds is unknown. The gene calls are TRBV11-2 and TRBJ1-1; no clear D. The source of this sequence is an elderly woman in good health. The sample taken for sequencing was blood. CDR3 in amino acids: CASSLAEGSAEAFF. The CDR3 coding sequence is TGTGCCAGCAGCTTAGCCGAGGGTTCGGCTGAAGCTTTCTTT.